Presented here are 20 T cell receptor beta chains from one specimen sequenced in a study of early T cells in non-severe SARS-CoV-2 infection. TCRdb independently ran MiXCR on the 5' RACE reads; one entry per CDR3 protein. The profile covers 55,000 to 70,000 distinct CDR3 sequences, with roughly 10% appearing a single time and 8.6% taken by the ten largest. Sequencing was performed on whole blood. These receptors all stem from an adult who was a healthcare worker with PCR-confirmed SARS-CoV-2 infection or an uninfected control (not recorded which).

This clonotype occurred a few times. The rearrangement links TRBV1 to TRBJ1-6. TRBV1 represents a pseudogene. CDR3 length equals 17 residues. CDR3 coding DNA: TGCACCAGCAGCCGGGGAGGGACGGTAGACAATAATTCACCCCTCCACTTT. Encoded protein: CTSSRGGTVDNNSPLHF.

This clonotype occurred many times. The chain recombines TRBV20-1 with TRBJ2-7; 14 nucleotides match TRBD2. V lost 4 bases and J lost 3; bases outside the gene matches: 8. Germline values: CDR1 DFQATT, CDR2 SNEGSKA (reference sequence). The CDR3 is 16 amino acids. In DNA, the CDR3 is TGCAGTGCTAAAGGGACTAGCGGGAGCATCGACTACGAGCAGTACTTC. Its translation is CSAKGTSGSIDYEQYF.

This chain joins TRBV29-1 and TRBJ2-1, with 8 bases aligning to TRBD2. The CDR3 spans 15 residues. The germline CDR1 and CDR2 sequences are SQVTM and ANQGSEA. The trim removed 7 bases at V and 4 bases at J, leaving 12 bases unmatched. CDR3: CSARGGREGYNEQFF. CDR3 nucleotide sequence: TGCAGCGCTCGAGGGGGACGGGAGGGTTACAATGAGCAGTTCTTC.

This clonotype was picked up many times. The chain joins TRBV6-2 or TRBV6-3 to TRBJ1-5; D is unresolved. CDR3 size: 13 residues. Germline V lookup: CDR1 MNHEY, CDR2 SVGEGT. The V end was cut by 6 bases, the J end by 4 bases, with 10 bases between. This chain's CDR3 is CASSLDANQPQHF. The CDR3 DNA reads as TGTGCCAGCAGCTTGGACGCTAATCAGCCCCAGCATTTT.

This clonotype was picked up many times. The chain employs TRBV7-3 and TRBJ1-1; tentatively, D is TRBD1 (6 bases). This CDR3 is 15 amino acids long. Germline lookup yields CDR1 SGHTA and CDR2 FQGTGA. V lost 3 bases to trimming and J lost 4 bases, with 15 bases between them. CDR3 protein: CASSFVGAPVTEAFF. Here the CDR3 DNA reads TGTGCCAGCAGCTTCGTGGGGGCGCCTGTCACTGAAGCTTTCTTT.

This clonotype was detected many times. The chain uses TRBV7-9 and TRBJ2-5; TRBD1 or TRBD2 may be the D gene (5 bases each). The CDR3 is 16 amino acids. V shed 2 bases and J shed 5 bases, with 18 bases lying between them. CDR1 and CDR2 from the germline V gene are SEHNR and FQNEAQ (reference sequence). CDR3 in amino acids: CASSLQGTQLGETQYF. The CDR3 region has the DNA TGTGCCAGCAGCTTACAAGGGACGCAGCTCGGGGAGACCCAGTACTTC.

At least ten counts were recorded for this clonotype. The J gene is TRBJ1-2, the V gene TRBV6-5; 9 bases map to TRBD1. From germline, CDR1 is MNHEY and CDR2 SVGAGI. The CDR3 length is 17 residues. V lost 5 bases, J lost 4 bases, and 14 bases stayed unmatched. The CDR3 here is CASSPIIQGARVYGYTF. The CDR3 DNA reads as TGTGCCAGCAGTCCAATTATACAGGGGGCGCGGGTCTATGGCTACACCTTC.

CDR3 sequence reads: CASSPRDSLRTDTQYF. In DNA form, the CDR3 reads TGTGCCAGCAGTCCGCGGGACAGCCTCCGCACAGATACGCAGTATTTT. The chain uses TRBV6-5 and TRBJ2-3, with D maybe TRBD1 (7 bases). There are 16 residues in the CDR3. V shed 5 bases and J shed 1 base, with 16 bases lying between them. The V gene's germline CDR1 is MNHEY and CDR2 SVGAGI.

This clonotype was recorded a few times. The CDR3 DNA reads TGTGCCAGCAGCCACGAAACCCAGCCCCAGCATTTT. Protein product: CASSHETQPQHF. The rearrangement uses TRBV11-2 and TRBJ1-5; D is ambiguous. The CDR3 loop spans 12 amino acids. V lost 5 bases to trimming and J lost 7 bases, with 9 bases between them. Germline V gene data show CDR1 as SGHAT and CDR2 as FQNNGV.

The chain has TRBV9 and TRBJ2-3, with TRBD1 matching over 10 bases. The CDR3 spans 15 residues. Germline CDR1 reads SGDLS; CDR2 reads YYNGEE. With 4 bases clipped from V and 4 bases from J, the junction kept 6 bases outside the gene matches. The CDR3 sequence: CASSPWTGGADTQYF. CDR3 DNA: TGTGCCAGCAGCCCGTGGACAGGGGGGGCAGATACGCAGTATTTT.

This clonotype was seen a few times. The chain links TRBV25-1 to TRBJ1-2; TRBD1 agrees at 10 bases. V lost 8 bases, J lost 2 bases, and 5 bases stayed unmatched. Germline V lookup: CDR1 MGHDK, CDR2 SYGVNS. The CDR3 runs 14 residues. The CDR3 nucleotides read TGTGCCAGCCAGACAGGGGGCGCGAACTATGGCTACACCTTC. Its translation: CASQTGGANYGYTF.

The table lists this clonotype with many counts. The rearrangement joins TRBV20-1 to TRBJ1-2, with TRBD1 as a possible D gene (5 bases). V gave up 6 bases and J gave up 1 base, with 15 bases separating them. Germline loops: CDR1 DFQATT, CDR2 SNEGSKA (reference sequence). The CDR3 length is 14 residues. The CDR3 DNA reads TGCAGTGCCCTCCTGGACATCAATAACTATGGCTACACCTTC. This gives the protein CSALLDINNYGYTF.

This clonotype occurred a few times. V and J are TRBV4-1 and TRBJ2-1; 10 bases agree with TRBD2. The CDR3 loop spans 17 amino acids. The germline V gene has CDR1 MGHRA and CDR2 YSYEKL. Trimming cost V 3 bases and J 7 bases; bases outside gene matches: 12. The CDR3 loop reads CASSQADLAGVKNEQFF. The CDR3 nucleotides are TGCGCCAGCAGCCAGGCCGATCTAGCGGGAGTTAAGAATGAGCAGTTCTTC.

This sequence joins TRBV7-9 and TRBJ1-3; possible D gene TRBD1, 5 bases. Deletions cut 3 bases from V and 3 bases from J, with 9 bases between. Germline CDR1 SEHNR, CDR2 FQNEAQ (reference sequence). This CDR3 has 14 amino acids. The CDR3 sequence is CASSFDSGGNTIYF. DNA of the CDR3: TGTGCCAGCAGCTTCGACAGTGGTGGAAACACCATATATTTT.

This clonotype was found many times. V is TRBV27 and J is TRBJ2-5; tentative D call: TRBD1 (6 bases). In germline, CDR1 is MNHEY, CDR2 SMNVEV (reference sequence). The CDR3 spans 14 residues. V lost 2 bases to trimming and J lost 1 base, with 8 bases between them. CDR3 DNA sequence: TGTGCCAGCAGTTTAACAGGGCCCCAAGAGACCCAGTACTTC. It codes for CASSLTGPQETQYF.

At least ten counts were recorded for this clonotype. The rearrangement links TRBV25-1 to TRBJ2-7; 10 bases fit TRBD1. CDR1 and CDR2 from the germline V gene are MGHDK and SYGVNS. V was pared by 7 bases and J by 2 bases, with 20 bases of the junction left unmatched. CDR3 size: 19 residues. In DNA, the CDR3 is TGTGCCAGCACTCCCCCTGGGACAAGGAGACAGGGGGCAACCTACGAGCAGTACTTC. It codes for CASTPPGTRRQGATYEQYF.

This clonotype was counted many times. CDR3 amino acids: CASSEAAGGLKPQHF. CDR3 DNA sequence: TGTGCCAGCAGTGAAGCGGCAGGGGGGTTAAAGCCCCAGCATTTT. The chain uses TRBV6-1 and TRBJ1-5; 7 bases are a match to TRBD1. V shed 0 bases and J 8 bases; nucleotides not matched to a gene: 7. The CDR3 sequence is 15 residues long. Germline values: CDR1 MNHNS, CDR2 SASEGT.

This clonotype turned up a few times. Written as DNA, the CDR3 is TGCAGTGCACCCAACAGGGGGCTGGGGAACACTGAAGCTTTCTTT. Residues: CSAPNRGLGNTEAFF. The chain carries TRBV20-1 and TRBJ1-1, with 9 nucleotides matching TRBD1. Unmatched junction bases numbered 9, after V lost 6 bases and J lost 1 base. CDR3 length equals 15 residues. CDR1 DFQATT and CDR2 SNEGSKA come from the germline V gene (reference sequence).

As for this clonotype: This may be a read error, as it is one base from a much larger clone. V usage is TRBV6-1 and J usage is TRBJ1-2, with D maybe TRBD1 (5 bases). The CDR3 has 15 amino acids. The V and J ends lost 2 bases and 7 bases respectively, with 17 bases between them. CDR1 is MNHNS, CDR2 SASEGT, per germline. CDR3 protein: CASSEILGAVCGYTF. CDR3 sequence (DNA): TGTGCCAGCAGTGAAATTTTAGGGGCGGTCTGTGGCTACACCTTC.

This clonotype was observed at least ten times. The chain uses TRBV5-8 and TRBJ1-1; D may be TRBD1 (6 bases). The CDR3 spans 13 residues. Germline CDR1 and CDR2: SGHTS and YDEGEE. Trimming removed 4 bases at V and 7 bases at J, with 14 bases between. This CDR3 is CASSNNRDGEAFF. The CDR3 nucleotides read TGTGCCAGCAGCAATAACAGGGACGGTGAAGCTTTCTTT.